One and the same sample provided the 20 T cell receptor beta chains below, sequenced in a study of vaccination effects on CD4 cells after COVID-19. The assay was immunoSEQ multiplex PCR, and TCRdb's table has in-frame clones only and misses some. The table has tens of thousands of clones, more than 60% seen once. Following an approximately eleven-day culture, CD4+ T cells were purified. Their target antigens are unknown. Source: CD4+ T cells from PBMCs cultured without peptide, taken before COVID-19 vaccination. The receptors here all came from a human donor who had a prior SARS-CoV-2 infection.

This clone has just a few counts. The genes are TRBV4-2 and TRBJ2-5, with 9 bases lining up with TRBD2. In germline, CDR1 is LGHNA, CDR2 YNFKEQ. The CDR3 has 16 residues. With 3 bases clipped from V and 2 bases from J, the junction kept 7 bases outside the gene matches. The CDR3 sequence: CASSQGTLAGQETQYF. The DNA for the CDR3 is TGTGCCAGCAGCCAGGGTACGCTAGCGGGGCAAGAGACCCAGTACTTC.

The genes are TRBV4-1 and TRBJ1-4; D gene unclear. Deletions cut 0 bases from V and 8 bases from J, with 10 bases between. The CDR3 is 14 amino acids. The germline V gene encodes CDR1 MGHRA and CDR2 YSYEKL. CDR3 residues: CASSQEGQGEKLFF. CDR3 nucleotide sequence: TGCGCCAGCAGCCAAGAAGGCCAAGGGGAAAAACTGTTTTTT.

This clone came up a few times. The genes are TRBV5-1 and TRBJ2-1; D is undetermined. Per germline, CDR1 SGHRS and CDR2 YFSETQ. Trimming took off 2 bases at V and 7 bases at J, with 10 bases between the two ends. CDR3 length equals 13 residues. The CDR3 sequence: CASSFVKGNEQFF. The CDR3 DNA is TGCGCCAGCAGCTTTGTTAAGGGTAATGAGCAGTTCTTC.

The rearrangement joins TRBV10-3 to TRBJ2-2, with TRBD1 identical over 11 bases. CDR1 and CDR2 (germline): ENHRY, SYGVKD. Trimming removed 9 bases from V and 6 bases from J; junction bases left unmatched: 6. The CDR3 contains 14 residues. This CDR3 is CAMKDRGPSGELFF. As DNA, the CDR3 is TGTGCCATGAAGGACAGGGGGCCATCCGGGGAGCTGTTTTTT.

This clone was detected once. The chain is built from TRBV10-3 and TRBJ2-6, with 7 positions matching TRBD1. The germline V gene encodes CDR1 ENHRY and CDR2 SYGVKD. The length of the CDR3 is 16 residues. V lost 4 bases to trimming and J lost 4 bases; unmatched junction nucleotides: 7. The CDR3 reads CAISARTGAGANVLTF. The DNA for the CDR3 is TGTGCCATCAGTGCTCGCACAGGGGCCGGGGCCAACGTCCTGACTTTC.

In nucleotides, the CDR3 is TGCGCCAGCAGCTTGGTTGGGACGCTTAATTTAAATGAGCAGTTCTTC. Translated, it gives CASSLVGTLNLNEQFF. The chain recombines TRBV5-1 with TRBJ2-1, with D perhaps TRBD1 or TRBD2 (5 bases each). Per the germline V gene, CDR1 is SGHRS and CDR2 is YFSETQ. This CDR3 comprises 16 residues. V lost 0 bases to trimming and J lost 7 bases, with 17 bases between them. The variable domain in full, with the rest retrieved from reference TRBV5-1 and TRBJ2-1, is KAGVTQTPRYLIKTRGQQVTLSCSPISGHRSVSWYQQTPGQGLQFLFEYFSETQRNKGNFPGRFSGRQFSNSRSEMNVSTLELGDSALYLCASSLVGTLNLNEQFFGPGTRLTVL.

Written as DNA, the CDR3 is TGTGCCAGCAGCGTTTCTTGGCGGGACCAAGAGACCCAGTACTTC. Translation gives CASSVSWRDQETQYF. The gene calls are TRBV9 and TRBJ2-5; D possibly corresponds to TRBD2 (5 bases). V was pared by 2 bases and J by 0 bases, with 11 bases between. Germline CDR1 reads SGDLS; CDR2 reads YYNGEE. The CDR3 loop spans 15 amino acids.

The chain employs TRBV2 and TRBJ2-5; a weak D match, TRBD1 (10 bases). V was cut by 7 bases and J by 2 bases, with 17 bases left in between. Germline V lookup: CDR1 SNHLY, CDR2 FYNNEI. CDR3 length: 15 residues. The CDR3 region has the DNA TGTGCCAGCATCCTAGCGGGACAGGGGCAAGAGACCCAGTACTTC. Translating gives CASILAGQGQETQYF.

Written as DNA, the CDR3 is TGCGCCAGCAGCCAAGAATTCGCCGGTCAAGCCTGGGGCTATGGCTACACCTTC. It yields the protein CASSQEFAGQAWGYGYTF. The V gene is TRBV4-3, the J gene TRBJ1-2; D is unclear. The CDR3 runs 18 residues. Trimming shortened V by 0 bases and J by 4 bases, and 21 bases separated the two germline ends. Germline V CDR1 and CDR2: LGHNA, YSLEER.

CDR3: CACHRGDHEQYF. The DNA of the CDR3 is TGTGCCTGCCACAGAGGGGACCACGAGCAGTACTTC. This chain links TRBV30 with TRBJ2-7, with D perhaps given as TRBD1 or TRBD2 (5 bases each). Trimming left V 6 bases short and J 5 bases short, with 14 bases between. The germline V gene encodes CDR1 GTSNPN and CDR2 SVGIG (reference sequence). The length of the CDR3 is 12 residues.

V and J are TRBV18 and TRBJ2-5; 11 nucleotides agree with TRBD2. Germline CDR1 KGHSH, CDR2 LQKENI. V lost 1 base to trimming and J lost 1 base; unmatched junction nucleotides: 2. The CDR3 extends over 16 amino acids. The CDR3 DNA reads as TGTGCCAGCTCACCACGAACTAGCGGGGGCCAAGAGACCCAGTACTTC. This codes for CASSPRTSGGQETQYF.

The gene calls are TRBV7-2 and TRBJ1-6; 8 positions match TRBD1. CDR1 and CDR2 from the germline V gene are SGHTA and FQGNSA. Trimming removed 5 bases from V and 7 bases from J; junction bases left unmatched: 10. The CDR3 runs to 16 residues. In nucleotides, the CDR3 is TGTGCCAGCAGCCCGCGAACAGGGGGTAGGAATTCACCCCTCCACTTT. Residues: CASSPRTGGRNSPLHF. Supplemented by reference TRBV7-2 and TRBJ1-6, the full variable domain reads GAGVSQSPSNKVTEKGKDVELRCDPISGHTALYWYRQSLGQGLEFLIYFQGNSAPDKSGLPSDRFSAERTGGSVSTLTIQRTQQEDSAVYLCASSPRTGGRNSPLHFGNGTRLTVT.

CDR3: CATSRDRAGGGETQYF. CDR3 DNA: TGTGCCACCAGCAGAGATCGAGCAGGGGGCGGAGAGACCCAGTACTTC. The chain carries TRBV15 and TRBJ2-5, with TRBD1 matching over 8 bases. Looked up from germline, CDR1 is LNHNV and CDR2 is YYDKDF (reference sequence). J lost 4 bases, V lost 0 bases, and 7 bases had no gene match. The CDR3 extends over 16 amino acids.

The CDR3 DNA reads TGTGCCAGGCCTCAGGGGGCTGGTGGCTACACCTTC. It yields the protein CARPQGAGGYTF. The chain employs TRBV19 and TRBJ1-2; 8 bases line up with TRBD1. Germline CDR1 LNHDA, CDR2 SQIVND (reference sequence). Trimming at V came to 9 bases and at J to 7 bases, leaving 7 bases not matched to a gene. The CDR3 consists of 12 residues.

This clone was detected only once. CDR3 in amino acids: CASRTGFQPQHF. CDR3 in DNA: TGTGCCAGCCGGACAGGGTTTCAGCCCCAGCATTTT. This sequence joins TRBV27 and TRBJ1-5; 8 bases map to TRBD1. Trimming removed 8 bases from V and 6 bases from J; junction bases left unmatched: 3. Per the germline V gene, CDR1 is MNHEY and CDR2 is SMNVEV (reference sequence). The CDR3 totals 12 residues.

The chain combines TRBV7-2 with TRBJ2-1; 8 bases are shared with TRBD2. Per the germline V gene, CDR1 is SGHTA and CDR2 is FQGNSA. The CDR3 has 18 amino acids. Germline trimming cut 5 bases from V and 4 bases from J; bases unmatched to any gene: 16. CDR3 bases: TGTGCCAGCAGCCCCCGCATTGGGGTAGCGGGACCGTACAATGAGCAGTTCTTC. It translates to CASSPRIGVAGPYNEQFF.

The chain carries TRBV2 and TRBJ1-6, with TRBD1 identical over 9 bases. This CDR3 has 15 amino acids. J lost 7 bases, V lost 6 bases, and 7 bases had no gene match. Germline CDR1 SNHLY, CDR2 FYNNEI. This CDR3 is CASREQGALNSPLHF. CDR3 sequence (DNA): TGTGCCAGCAGAGAACAGGGGGCGCTGAATTCACCCCTCCACTTT.

This clone has just one count. The chain has TRBV3-1 (or the pseudogene TRBV3-2) and TRBJ2-5; the D is unclear. V was shortened by 4 bases and J by 4 bases, with 10 bases between the two germline ends. CDR3 length equals 13 residues. Germline CDR1 and CDR2: LGHDT and YNNKEL (reference sequence). The CDR3 bases are TGTGCCAGCAGCCCAACATCAGGAGAGACCCAGTACTTC. Residues: CASSPTSGETQYF.

The V call is TRBV28, the J call TRBJ1-5; unclear D gene. The CDR3 has 19 residues. Trimming removed 3 bases at V and 6 bases at J, with 27 bases between. Per germline, CDR1 MDHEN and CDR2 SYDVKM. The CDR3 DNA reads as TGTGCCAGCAGTTTGCCCCGCAGAGGGCTCGTTACCACGGGTCAGCCCCAGCATTTT. This sequence encodes CASSLPRRGLVTTGQPQHF.

This chain connects TRBV5-1 to TRBJ1-2, with 8 bases identical to TRBD1. Trimming cost V 0 bases and J 4 bases; bases outside gene matches: 2. The V gene's germline CDR1 is SGHRS and CDR2 YFSETQ. The CDR3 covers 14 residues. CDR3 DNA sequence: TGCGCCAGCAGCTTGGGGACAGGGAGCTATGGCTACACCTTC. Its protein product is CASSLGTGSYGYTF.